These T cell receptor beta chains were read from a single sample in a study of shared clonotypes between healthy human individuals. Some clones are missing from TCRdb's copy, which holds only in-frame ones; the method was immunoSEQ multiplex PCR. The data show roughly 1,800,000 clones, around 96% seen once. The sequencing input was naive CD8+ T cells sorted from blood. These receptor sequences come from a man between 18 and 29 years old in good health. Both conserved end residues are part of each CDR3. D genes are given only for firm matches. A clone size is listed for some rows: how often the clone was seen (once, few, many), or a class if it is expanded.

j_call d_call clone_size v_call cdr3_nt cdr3_aa
TRBJ2-5 - - TRBV18 TGTGCCAGCTCACCGGCGGTTTTAGAGACCCAGTACTTC CASSPAVLETQYF
TRBJ2-7 - - TRBV27 TGTGCCAGCAGCCCGGGACTTAGCTACGAGCAGTACTTC CASSPGLSYEQYF
TRBJ2-5 TRBD1 - TRBV5-4 TGTGCCAGCAGCTTGGCCCGGACAGGGGGCCGATTACCCCACGAGGAGACCCAGTACTTC CASSLARTGGRLPHEETQYF
TRBJ2-7 - - TRBV30 TGTGCCCTAAAAGCAGACAGCCTCTACGAGCAGTACTTC CALKADSLYEQYF
TRBJ2-3 - - TRBV5-4 TGTGCCAGCAGTTACCCAGGAGGGAGCACAGATACGCAGTATTTT CASSYPGGSTDTQYF
TRBJ2-6 - - TRBV7-9 TGTGCCAGCAGCCAGGCTCTCTCTGGGGCCAACGTCCTGACTTTC CASSQALSGANVLTF
TRBJ1-1 - - TRBV19 TGTGCCAGTAGTATGGCGAACACTGAAGCTTTCTTT CASSMANTEAFF
TRBJ2-1 TRBD2 - TRBV27 TGTGCCAGCAGTTCCGGGGGGGCTCCCTACAATGAGCAGTTCTTC CASSSGGAPYNEQFF
TRBJ2-7 - - TRBV9 TGTGCCAGCAGCGTAGGGGACGGGAGCTCCTACGAGCAGTACTTC CASSVGDGSSYEQYF
TRBJ1-2 - - TRBV30 TGTGCCTGGAGTGTTGGGGGTGGGGGCTACACCTTC CAWSVGGGGYTF
TRBJ2-7 TRBD1 - TRBV10-2 TGCGCCAGCAGTGAAAGGACAGGGCTATCCGAGCAGTACTTC CASSERTGLSEQYF
TRBJ1-1 - - TRBV7-9 TGTGCCAGCAGCTTAGGGCCCACCATGAACACTGAAGCTTTCTTT CASSLGPTMNTEAFF
TRBJ2-3 TRBD1 once TRBV13 TGTGCCAGCAGCTGGGGACAGGGTGCTAGCACAGATACGCAGTATTTT CASSWGQGASTDTQYF
TRBJ1-5 - few TRBV2 TGTGCCAGCAGCTGGACAGCTTCCGTCGCCCAGCCCCAGCATTTT CASSWTASVAQPQHF
TRBJ2-7 - once TRBV9 TGTGCCAGCAGCGTCTTCGACTCCTCCTACGAGCAGTACTTC CASSVFDSSYEQYF
TRBJ1-6 - - TRBV6-5 TGTGCCAGCAGCCCCAATGCGGGGACACCCCTCCACTTT CASSPNAGTPLHF
TRBJ2-7 - - TRBV29-1 TGCAGCGTTTTTTCCGGGACCCCCCTCGAGCAGTACTTC CSVFSGTPLEQYF
TRBJ2-7 TRBD2 - TRBV9 TGTGCCAGCAGCGAGCGGGAGGGCTTCTACGAGCAGTACTTC CASSEREGFYEQYF
TRBJ1-5 - - TRBV27 TGTGCCAGCAGTTTATCGATGGGCGGTTACAATCAGCCCCAGCATTTT CASSLSMGGYNQPQHF
TRBJ2-1 TRBD2 - TRBV5-3 TGTGCCAGAAGCTTCGAAGCGGGAGAGTTCTTC CARSFEAGEFF
TRBJ2-5 - - TRBV14 TGTGCCAGCAGCCAAGGCAGGTTCGGGGGGCTATATTTGGAGACCCAGTACTTC CASSQGRFGGLYLETQYF
TRBJ2-2 - - TRBV5-4 TGTGCCAGCAGCCATGACAGTTATACCGGGGAGCTGTTTTTT CASSHDSYTGELFF
TRBJ2-7 - - TRBV7-9 TGTGCCAGCAGCTTAGGTATAAACTACGAGCAGTACTTC CASSLGINYEQYF
TRBJ2-7 TRBD2 - TRBV19 TGTGCCAGTAGTATACTAGCGGGAGGGCCTAAGGACGAGCAGTACTTC CASSILAGGPKDEQYF